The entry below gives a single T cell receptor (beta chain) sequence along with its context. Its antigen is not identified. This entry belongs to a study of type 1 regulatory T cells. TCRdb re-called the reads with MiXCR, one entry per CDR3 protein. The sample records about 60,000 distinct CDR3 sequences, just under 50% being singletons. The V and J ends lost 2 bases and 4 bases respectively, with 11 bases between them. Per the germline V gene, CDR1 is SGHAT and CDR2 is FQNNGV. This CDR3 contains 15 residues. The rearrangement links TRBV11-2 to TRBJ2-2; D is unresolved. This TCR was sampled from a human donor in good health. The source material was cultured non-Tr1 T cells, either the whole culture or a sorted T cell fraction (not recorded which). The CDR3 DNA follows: TGTGCCAGCAGCTTAAGTGGGAAGAGCACCGGGGAGCTGTTTTTT. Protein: CASSLSGKSTGELFF.